The sample holds a few counts of the clone carrying this T cell receptor beta chain. The J segment lost 4 bases and the V segment lost 4 bases, leaving 6 bases of the junction unmatched. The germline CDR1 and CDR2 sequences are SGHKS and YYEKEE (reference sequence). This CDR3 has 16 amino acids. This record belongs to a study of control samples from healthy donors and cancer patients. The protocol was immunoSEQ multiplex PCR, while the TCRdb copy is restricted to in-frame clones and leaves out a portion. Among 30,000 to 40,000 clones, approximately 90% were seen once, and the ten largest hold less than 2%.

Material: PBMCs. The J gene is TRBJ2-2, the V gene TRBV5-5; 11 nucleotides line up with TRBD1. This clonotype was sampled from a woman in her forties with lung cancer. In nucleotides, the CDR3 is TGTGCCAGCAGCCGGGGACAGGGGGACGGCACCGGGGAGCTGTTTTTT. Encoded protein: CASSRGQGDGTGELFF. Full variable domain (rest looked up from reference TRBV5-5 and TRBJ2-2): DAGVTQSPTHLIKTRGQQVTLRCSPISGHKSVSWYQQVLGQGPQFIFQYYEKEERGRGNFPDRFSARQFPNYSSELNVNALLLGDSALYLCASSRGQGDGTGELFFGEGSRLTVL.